Below are 9 T cell receptor beta chains sequenced from a single sample in a study of CD8+CD57+ T cells in acquired aplastic anemia. All patients picked for sequencing had shown, by flow cytometry, an expansion of CD8+CD57+ cells. CDR3 and TCR beta VDJ profiling relied on genomic DNA as the template. Via MiXCR, TCRdb re-called the reads, giving one row per CDR3 protein. The table records about 160,000 distinct CDR3 sequences, 40% to 55% of them present only once. Sequenced sample: sorted CD4+, CD8+, or CD8+CD57+ T cells (not recorded which) from PBMCs. The source of these receptors is a human donor with aplastic anemia.

This clonotype was recorded a few times. The V and J genes are TRBV2 and TRBJ2-2, with 7 positions matching TRBD2. With 5 bases clipped from V and 5 bases from J, the junction kept 5 bases outside the gene matches. This CDR3 is built from 14 residues. Germline lookup yields CDR1 SNHLY and CDR2 FYNNEI. CDR3: CASSSGTGTGELFF. The CDR3 DNA reads TGTGCCAGCAGTAGCGGGACGGGTACCGGGGAGCTGTTTTTT.

The chain is built from TRBV7-2 and TRBJ2-1; TRBD1 agrees at 9 bases. Unmatched junction bases numbered 8, after V lost 0 bases and J lost 11 bases. The CDR3 is 15 amino acids. Germline V CDR1 and CDR2: SGHTA, FQGNSA. As DNA, the CDR3 is TGTGCCAGCAGCTTAGCCGCGGGACAGGGAGTCAAGCAGTTCTTC. As protein: CASSLAAGQGVKQFF.

This rearrangement joins TRBV19 to TRBJ2-7; 8 bases are shared with TRBD2. The CDR3 covers 15 residues. Germline V CDR1 and CDR2: LNHDA, SQIVND (reference sequence). Trimming at V came to 9 bases and at J to 0 bases, leaving 10 bases not matched to a gene. CDR3 residues: CASRLAIHSSYEQYF. In DNA form, the CDR3 reads TGTGCCAGCCGACTAGCGATTCACAGCTCCTACGAGCAGTACTTC.

This clonotype has at least ten counts. V and J are TRBV11-2 and TRBJ2-1, with D perhaps TRBD2 (6 bases). Trimming left V 4 bases short and J 14 bases short, with 18 bases between. CDR3 size: 13 residues. The V gene's germline CDR1 is SGHAT and CDR2 FQNNGV. CDR3 residues: CASSSIRRGSEFF. The CDR3 region has the DNA TGTGCCAGCAGCTCCATTAGACGGGGGTCAGAGTTCTTC.

This clonotype was seen repeatedly, ten times or more. The V and J genes are TRBV9 and TRBJ1-1; perhaps TRBD1 as D (6 bases). Trimming left V 3 bases short and J 0 bases short, with 12 bases between. Germline V gives CDR1 SGDLS, CDR2 YYNGEE. CDR3 length: 15 amino acids. This CDR3 reads CASSGPGQLNTEAFF. In nucleotides, the CDR3 is TGTGCCAGCAGCGGGCCGGGACAACTGAACACTGAAGCTTTCTTT.

This clonotype was counted at least ten times. V usage is TRBV9 and J usage is TRBJ2-7; 9 bases line up with TRBD2. The germline V gene has CDR1 SGDLS and CDR2 YYNGEE. This CDR3 is built from 17 residues. J was trimmed by 0 bases and V by 3 bases; bases with no gene match: 10. For the CDR3, the DNA is TGTGCCAGCAGCGCAGGAACTAGCGGGCAAATCTCCTACGAGCAGTACTTC. Its protein product is CASSAGTSGQISYEQYF.

The V gene is TRBV10-2, the J gene TRBJ2-7; 8 positions match TRBD1. Germline-derived CDR1 and CDR2 are WSHSY and SAAADI. V was clipped by 6 bases and J by 4 bases; unmatched bases: 11. This CDR3 is 15 amino acids long. DNA of the CDR3: TGCGCCAGCAGATACCATGTCAGGGGGCAGTACGAGCAGTACTTC. Residues: CASRYHVRGQYEQYF.

J is TRBJ2-1 and V is TRBV2; 9 bases are a match to TRBD1. The ends lost 10 bases at V and 3 bases at J; junction bases unmatched: 7. This CDR3 is 14 amino acids long. Germline CDR1 and CDR2: SNHLY and FYNNEI. In DNA, the CDR3 is TGTGCCAACGTGGGACAGGGCTTCTACAATGAGCAGTTCTTC. Protein product: CANVGQGFYNEQFF.

The J gene is TRBJ2-3, the V gene TRBV20-1; 10 nucleotides match TRBD1. CDR1 is DFQATT and CDR2 is SNEGSKA in the germline V gene (reference sequence). This CDR3 comprises 13 residues. The junction had 6 bases not matched to a gene; V was cut back by 7 bases and J by 5 bases. The CDR3, as DNA: TGCAGTGTCCTCGGACAGGGGGGAGATACGCAGTATTTT. Translated, it gives CSVLGQGGDTQYF.